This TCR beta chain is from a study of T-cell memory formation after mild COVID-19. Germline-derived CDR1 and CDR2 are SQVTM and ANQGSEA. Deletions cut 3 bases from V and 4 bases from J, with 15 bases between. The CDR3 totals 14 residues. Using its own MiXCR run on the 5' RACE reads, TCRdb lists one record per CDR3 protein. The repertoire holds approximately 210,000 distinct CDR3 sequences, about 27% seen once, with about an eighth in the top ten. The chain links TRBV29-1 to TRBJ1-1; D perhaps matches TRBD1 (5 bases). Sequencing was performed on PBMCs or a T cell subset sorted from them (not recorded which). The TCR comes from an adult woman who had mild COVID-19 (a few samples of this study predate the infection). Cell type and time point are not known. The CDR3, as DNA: TGCAGCGTTGAGACGGGACCTGGAGGCACTGAAGCTTTCTTT. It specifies CSVETGPGGTEAFF.